Shown below are 21 T cell receptor beta chains from a single sample sequenced in a study of spatial heterogeneity in lung cancer. Time point of the sample: sample taken at primary tumor resection. Whole RNA, which was extracted from tumor, nontumor lung tissue or frozen PBMC, was sequenced without any cell sorting. Using its own MiXCR run on the 5' RACE reads, TCRdb lists one record per CDR3 protein. Among just over 25,000 distinct CDR3 sequences listed, around 13% were seen once. The sample in question was PBMCs, obtained at surgery. These receptors all come from a female donor with early-stage non-small cell lung cancer.

The chain employs TRBV28 and TRBJ2-1, with TRBD2 identical over 7 bases. The CDR3 length is 14 residues. CDR1 and CDR2 from the germline V gene are MDHEN and SYDVKM. Trimming took 5 bases from V and 4 from J; bases not matched to a gene: 5. As DNA, the CDR3 is TGTGCCAGCAGTCCGGGGGGAAATTACAATGAGCAGTTCTTC. It codes for CASSPGGNYNEQFF.

This clonotype was observed a handful of times. The chain uses TRBV12-3 or TRBV12-4 and TRBJ2-1; a possible D gene is TRBD1 (5 bases). The V and J ends lost 1 base and 10 bases respectively, with 8 bases between them. The CDR3 contains 12 residues. CDR3 bases: TGTGCCAGCAGTTTAGGGACACAGGAGCAGTTCTTC. Protein product: CASSLGTQEQFF.

This clonotype has at least ten counts. The V call is TRBV4-1, the J call TRBJ1-5, with TRBD1 as a possible D gene (5 bases). V was cut by 0 bases and J by 2 bases, with 14 bases left in between. The V gene's germline CDR1 is MGHRA and CDR2 YSYEKL. This CDR3 has 17 residues. The CDR3 spells CASSQEGKGTGNQPQHF. The CDR3 bases are TGCGCCAGCAGCCAAGAAGGGAAGGGGACCGGCAATCAGCCCCAGCATTTT.

Many counts were recorded for this clonotype. J is TRBJ2-5 and V is TRBV29-1, with D unresolved. CDR1 and CDR2 from the germline V gene are SQVTM and ANQGSEA. V was shortened by 0 bases and J by 4 bases, with 9 bases between the two germline ends. The CDR3 extends over 13 amino acids. CDR3 sequence (DNA): TGCAGCGTTGAAGATCTTATAGGAGAGACCCAGTACTTC. Protein sequence: CSVEDLIGETQYF.

The chain links TRBV7-3 to TRBJ2-5; D unclear. Germline V gene sequence: CDR1 SGHTA, CDR2 FQGTGA. The CDR3 is 15 residues long. V dropped 0 bases and J dropped 5 bases, with 13 bases sitting between them. The CDR3 region is CASSLTTAIGETQYF. As DNA, the CDR3 is TGTGCCAGCAGCTTAACGACGGCCATAGGGGAGACCCAGTACTTC.

The rearrangement links TRBV7-3 to TRBJ2-3, with a weak D call TRBD2 (6 bases). The CDR3 is 15 residues long. CDR1 is SGHTA and CDR2 is FQGTGA in the germline V gene. The V gene lost 2 bases and the J gene lost 4 bases, with 13 bases spanning the gap. The CDR3 loop is CASSLVAGMSDTQYF. The DNA for the CDR3 is TGTGCCAGCAGCTTAGTTGCGGGGATGTCAGATACGCAGTATTTT.

This chain uses TRBV28 with TRBJ2-4; 8 nucleotides line up with TRBD1. Germline CDR1 reads MDHEN; CDR2 reads SYDVKM. Germline trimming cut 6 bases from V and 7 bases from J; bases unmatched to any gene: 14. There are 16 residues in the CDR3. CDR3 sequence: CASRTPRTGTSNIQYF. The CDR3 DNA follows: TGTGCCAGCAGAACCCCCCGGACAGGGACCTCGAACATTCAGTACTTC. The full variable domain, completed using reference TRBV28 and TRBJ2-4, is DVKVTQSSRYLVKRTGEKVFLECVQDMDHENMFWYRQDPGLGLRLIYFSYDVKMKEKGDIPEGYSVSREKKERFSLILESASTNQTSMYLCASRTPRTGTSNIQYFGAGTRLSVL.

This clonotype came up many times. The genes are TRBV19 and TRBJ1-5, with 8 bases that match TRBD1. Germline V gene data show CDR1 as LNHDA and CDR2 as SQIVND (reference sequence). V lost 6 bases, J lost 3 bases, and 4 bases stayed unmatched. The CDR3 length is 14 residues. CDR3 sequence (DNA): TGTGCCAGTAGGCAGACAGGGGACAATCAGCCCCAGCATTTT. Amino acids: CASRQTGDNQPQHF.

This clonotype has at least ten counts. The V and J genes are TRBV12-5 and TRBJ2-1; D possibly uses TRBD1 or TRBD2 (5 bases each). The CDR3 runs to 17 residues. The V gene lost 2 bases and the J gene lost 3 bases, with 17 bases spanning the gap. Per germline, CDR1 LGHNT and CDR2 FRNRAP. In DNA form, the CDR3 reads TGTGCTAGTGGTTTGAACACCATCCGGGACCACTACAATGAGCAGTTCTTC. Translation: CASGLNTIRDHYNEQFF.

Worth noting for this clonotype: Given a much more abundant clone one base away, this may be a read error. The conserved final phenylalanine or tryptophan is absent from the CDR3, which likely points to a read error. This chain links TRBV10-3 with TRBJ2-2; possible D gene TRBD2, 6 bases. This CDR3 is 16 amino acids long. The V and J ends lost 4 bases and 3 bases respectively, with 15 bases between them. Germline CDR1 ENHRY, CDR2 SYGVKD. The CDR3 bases are TGTGCCATCAGTGTGTCGACGGGGGAGGACACCGGGGAGCTGTTTCTT. The encoded protein is CAISVSTGEDTGELFL.

This clonotype was found many times. The chain recombines TRBV20-1 with TRBJ2-7; 9 positions agree with TRBD1. V lost 6 bases, J lost 6 bases, and 15 bases stayed unmatched. The germline gives CDR1 DFQATT, CDR2 SNEGSKA (reference sequence). This CDR3 is 15 amino acids long. The chain's CDR3 is CSAEDRDRALGEQYV. DNA for the CDR3: TGCAGTGCCGAGGACCGGGACAGGGCGCTTGGCGAGCAGTACGTC.

The CDR3 bases are TGTGCCAGCAGTGTGTCCGGGACAGCGACGACCTACGAGCAGTACTTC. Translation: CASSVSGTATTYEQYF. The chain couples TRBV6-5 to TRBJ2-7, with 7 bases fitting TRBD1. This CDR3 comprises 16 residues. V was clipped by 5 bases and J by 2 bases; unmatched bases: 12. Germline CDR1 MNHEY, CDR2 SVGAGI.

Here the CDR3 reads CASSPGQGRLNEQFF. CDR3 DNA sequence: TGTGCCAGTAGTCCGGGACAGGGACGGCTGAATGAGCAGTTCTTC. V gene TRBV19 combines with J gene TRBJ2-1; 9 nucleotides align to TRBD1. V gave up 5 bases and J gave up 7 bases; unmatched junction bases: 9. From germline, CDR1 is LNHDA and CDR2 SQIVND (reference sequence). The CDR3 runs to 15 residues.

This clonotype was seen ten or more times. This chain links TRBV4-3 with TRBJ2-1; possibly TRBD2 for D (6 bases). Trimming removed 6 bases from V and 7 bases from J, with 19 bases in between. Looked up from germline, CDR1 is LGHNA and CDR2 is YSLEER. The CDR3 contains 15 residues. CDR3 region: CASRQSRAGRNEQFF. In DNA, the CDR3 is TGCGCCAGCAGACAAAGTAGAGCGGGCCGGAATGAGCAGTTCTTC.

The sample holds many counts of this clonotype. The V gene is TRBV20-1, the J gene TRBJ2-1; D might be TRBD2 (5 bases). The CDR3 runs 14 residues. Per the germline V gene, CDR1 is DFQATT and CDR2 is SNEGSKA (reference sequence). Trimming pared 4 bases from V and 2 bases from J, leaving 12 bases between. CDR3 sequence (DNA): TGCAGTGCTAAGAGCGGTACCCCCTACAATGAGCAGTTCTTC. This gives the protein CSAKSGTPYNEQFF.

There are many counts of this clonotype. The genes are TRBV6-5 and TRBJ1-2, with 7 bases matching TRBD1. Trimming removed 0 bases from V and 0 bases from J; junction bases left unmatched: 1. The CDR3 totals 15 residues. CDR1 and CDR2 from the germline V gene are MNHEY and SVGAGI. CDR3 DNA sequence: TGTGCCAGCAGTTACTCGGGGACAGCTAACTATGGCTACACCTTC. Protein: CASSYSGTANYGYTF.

This clonotype showed up many times. This rearrangement joins TRBV18 to TRBJ2-1, with 7 nucleotides matching TRBD2. Germline CDR1 reads KGHSH; CDR2 reads LQKENI. The CDR3 is made up of 12 amino acids. Trimming at V came to 8 bases and at J to 8 bases, leaving 6 bases not matched to a gene. The CDR3 region is CASVSGKDEQFF. The CDR3 DNA is TGTGCCAGCGTAAGCGGGAAAGATGAGCAGTTCTTC.

This chain links TRBV20-1 with TRBJ2-5; D is possibly TRBD2 (5 bases). Germline CDR1 DFQATT, CDR2 SNEGSKA (reference sequence). The CDR3 has 15 amino acids. V was cut by 2 bases and J by 5 bases, with 18 bases left in between. CDR3 nucleotides: TGCAGTGCTAGATTCCCCGGACGGGGAATTGAGACCCAGTACTTC. Protein: CSARFPGRGIETQYF.

This clonotype was seen repeatedly, ten times or more. The rearrangement joins TRBV14 to TRBJ2-5; D is possibly TRBD1 (6 bases). Germline V gives CDR1 SGHDN, CDR2 FVKESK. This CDR3 spans 14 amino acids. The V end was cut by 2 bases, the J end by 4 bases, with 11 bases between. The DNA of the CDR3 is TGTGCCAGCAGCCAACCACAGGGATCAGAGACCCAGTACTTC. As protein: CASSQPQGSETQYF.

In its sample, this clonotype was seen a few times. The DNA for the CDR3 is TGTGCTAGTGGTTTGGTTACTGGGCCGGTCGGGGAGCTGTTTTTT. This codes for CASGLVTGPVGELFF. V and J are TRBV12-5 and TRBJ2-2, with D uncertain. Trimming shortened V by 0 bases and J by 7 bases, and 12 bases separated the two germline ends. The CDR3 loop spans 15 amino acids. Per the germline V gene, CDR1 is LGHNT and CDR2 is FRNRAP. The full variable domain, its missing parts supplied by reference TRBV12-5 and TRBJ2-2, is DARVTQTPRHKVTEMGQEVTMRCQPILGHNTVFWYRQTMMQGLELLAYFRNRAPLDDSGMPKDRFSAEMPDATLATLKIQPSEPRDSAVYFCASGLVTGPVGELFFGEGSRLTVL.

This clonotype has a handful of counts. This chain joins TRBV29-1 and TRBJ2-3, with D perhaps TRBD1 or TRBD2 (6 bases each). The CDR3 runs to 14 residues. Germline loops: CDR1 SQVTM, CDR2 ANQGSEA. V lost 7 bases to trimming and J lost 6 bases, with 20 bases between them. CDR3 sequence (DNA): TGCAGCGCCCGGACAGAGCGGGTATGGGATACGCAGTATTTT. It translates to CSARTERVWDTQYF.